The 23 T cell receptor beta chains listed next were all sequenced from one sample in a study of yellow fever vaccine responses in identical twins. TCRdb re-called the RT-PCR reads through MiXCR, storing one row per CDR3 protein. The sample records approximately 3,000 distinct CDR3 sequences, 70% to 90% being singletons. The input for sequencing was T cells from blood (PBMCs), unsorted or a sorted subset (not recorded which), taken before or after yellow fever vaccination (not recorded which). The receptors were sampled from a woman aged 18-29 years who received the yellow fever vaccine.

The rearrangement links TRBV28 to TRBJ2-1, with D unresolved. CDR3 length: 15 amino acids. Germline V gene sequence: CDR1 MDHEN, CDR2 SYDVKM. V was cut by 10 bases and J by 4 bases, with 20 bases left in between. CDR3 nucleotides: TGTGCCATCGAACCAACGTACCCAGATTACAATGAGCAGTTCTTC. Amino acids: CAIEPTYPDYNEQFF.

The rearrangement uses TRBV20-1 and TRBJ2-1, with 8 bases that match TRBD2. V gave up 2 bases and J gave up 5 bases; unmatched junction bases: 5. Germline CDR1 and CDR2: DFQATT and SNEGSKA (reference sequence). The CDR3 runs to 14 residues. The CDR3 sequence is CSARLARGDNEQFF. CDR3 DNA: TGCAGTGCTAGACTAGCGCGGGGGGACAATGAGCAGTTCTTC.

The V gene is TRBV2, the J gene TRBJ2-4; no reliable D call. Trimming removed 7 bases at V and 8 bases at J, with 12 bases between. The CDR3 totals 12 residues. CDR1 is SNHLY, CDR2 FYNNEI, per germline. In nucleotides, the CDR3 is TGTGCCAGCAAGCTCAGATTGGACATTCAGTACTTC. This encodes CASKLRLDIQYF.

This chain uses TRBV18 with TRBJ2-1; D may correspond to TRBD1 or TRBD2 (5 bases each). Trimming took 2 bases from V and 10 from J, leaving 9 bases between them. CDR1 is KGHSH and CDR2 is LQKENI in the germline V gene. The CDR3 runs 12 residues. The CDR3 DNA follows: TGTGCCAGCTCACCAGTCGAGGGGGAGCAGTTCTTC. Residues: CASSPVEGEQFF.

V is TRBV19 and J is TRBJ2-1; 7 bases align to TRBD2. With 3 bases clipped from V and 8 bases from J, the junction kept 7 bases outside the gene matches. This CDR3 region has 14 residues. Per the germline V gene, CDR1 is LNHDA and CDR2 is SQIVND (reference sequence). CDR3 residues: CASSIERGRDEQFF. The DNA for the CDR3 is TGTGCCAGTAGTATCGAGCGGGGTAGGGATGAGCAGTTCTTC.

The genes are TRBV12-1 and TRBJ2-7. TRBV12-1 is reported as a pseudogene. The CDR3 has 11 residues. This CDR3 is CASSFKDEQYF. The CDR3 DNA reads as TGTGCCAGCAGCTTTAAGGACGAGCAGTACTTC.

The rearrangement links TRBV29-1 to TRBJ2-7, with D maybe TRBD1 (6 bases). CDR1 SQVTM and CDR2 ANQGSEA come from the germline V gene. V was trimmed by 5 bases and J by 6 bases, leaving 14 bases between them. This CDR3 spans 12 amino acids. The CDR3 DNA sequence: TGCAGCGTTTGGACAGCCGCCGGCGAGCAGTACTTC. This gives the protein CSVWTAAGEQYF.

The chain joins TRBV13 to TRBJ1-1; no definite D call. The CDR3 contains 13 residues. CDR1 and CDR2 from the germline V gene are PRHDT and FYEKMQ (reference sequence). V gave up 2 bases and J gave up 1 base, with 5 bases separating them. The CDR3 spells CASSLRTNTEAFF. In DNA, the CDR3 is TGTGCCAGCAGCTTACGCACGAACACTGAAGCTTTCTTT.

The chain combines TRBV4-3 with TRBJ2-1; D remains unclear. Trimming pared 1 base from V and 4 bases from J, leaving 14 bases between. CDR3 length: 16 amino acids. Germline-derived CDR1 and CDR2 are LGHNA and YSLEER. In DNA, the CDR3 is TGCGCCAGCAGCCAAGGGGCCCAGCTTCGTTACAATGAGCAGTTCTTC. Its protein is CASSQGAQLRYNEQFF.

CDR3 nucleotide sequence: TGTGCCAGCTCCGACACCTACGAGCAGTACTTC. Protein: CASSDTYEQYF. J is TRBJ2-7 and V is TRBV18; no clear D. The ends were cut back, 6 bases at V and 2 bases at J, with 5 bases in the middle. This CDR3 comprises 11 residues. Germline V lookup: CDR1 KGHSH, CDR2 LQKENI.

The rearrangement links TRBV2 to TRBJ1-1, with D possibly being TRBD1 (6 bases). The CDR3 has 13 residues. From germline, CDR1 is SNHLY and CDR2 FYNNEI. Trimming left V 2 bases short and J 3 bases short, with 7 bases between. CDR3 protein: CASSEQGYTEAFF. The CDR3 DNA reads as TGTGCCAGCAGTGAACAGGGGTACACTGAAGCTTTCTTT.

This clonotype appeared a few times. The chain has TRBV10-3 and TRBJ1-1; D is unclear. The CDR3 has 15 residues. Germline values: CDR1 ENHRY, CDR2 SYGVKD. V was pared by 4 bases and J by 8 bases, with 20 bases between. CDR3: CAISASDWGWQEAFF. The DNA of the CDR3 is TGTGCCATCAGTGCTTCGGATTGGGGTTGGCAGGAAGCTTTCTTT.

CDR3 sequence reads: CASTPRRRGEQFF. The CDR3 nucleotides are TGTGCCAGCACCCCTCGGAGGCGGGGTGAGCAGTTCTTC. V and J are TRBV12-3 or TRBV12-4 and TRBJ2-1; D may be TRBD2 (6 bases). CDR3 length: 13 amino acids. Deletions cut 7 bases from V and 9 bases from J, with 16 bases between.

The V gene is TRBV23-1, the J gene TRBJ2-1; 8 nucleotides match TRBD2. TRBV23-1 carries the ORF label, with uncertain function. The V gene end was trimmed by 4 bases and the J gene end by 4 bases; junction bases not matched to a gene: 3. The CDR3 length is 14 residues. This chain's CDR3 is CASSPGGRYNEQFF. Here the CDR3 DNA reads TGCGCCAGCAGTCCGGGGGGGAGGTACAATGAGCAGTTCTTC.

The V call is TRBV11-1, the J call TRBJ2-1; no reliable D call. The germline V gene encodes CDR1 SGHAT and CDR2 FQDESV (reference sequence). CDR3 length: 16 amino acids. V lost 2 bases to trimming and J lost 0 bases, with 11 bases between them. In nucleotides, the CDR3 is TGTGCCAGCAGCTTAAACATGGGTAGCTCCTACAATGAGCAGTTCTTC. Protein: CASSLNMGSSYNEQFF.

The V and J genes are TRBV11-2 and TRBJ1-5; unclear D gene. Trimming stripped 2 bases from V and 2 bases from J, with 4 bases between. Germline V gene data show CDR1 as SGHAT and CDR2 as FQNNGV. The CDR3 sequence is 13 residues long. The CDR3 loop is CASSLQGNQPQHF. CDR3 coding DNA: TGTGCCAGCAGCTTACAGGGCAATCAGCCCCAGCATTTT.

V and J are TRBV6-5 and TRBJ1-1; D call uncertain. This CDR3 has 13 amino acids. Trimming removed 6 bases at V and 11 bases at J, with 19 bases between. In germline, CDR1 is MNHEY, CDR2 SVGAGI. The CDR3 here is CASSYIRGSGAFF. CDR3 in DNA: TGTGCCAGCAGCTACATCCGAGGTAGCGGCGCTTTCTTT.

A note on this clonotype: The junction differs from germline at one of its ends, possibly a read error. The V call is TRBV7-7, the J call TRBJ2-7, with a possible D match to TRBD1 (5 bases). The CDR3 is made up of 13 amino acids. Germline V lookup: CDR1 SSHAT, CDR2 FNYEAQ (reference sequence). The DNA of the CDR3 is TGTGCTAGCAGCTTTAGTCAGGGCTACGAGCAGTACTTC. Translation: CASSFSQGYEQYF.

This rearrangement joins TRBV20-1 to TRBJ2-7; possibly TRBD2 for D (6 bases). The germline V gene has CDR1 DFQATT and CDR2 SNEGSKA (reference sequence). Trimming shortened V by 3 bases and J by 7 bases, and 19 bases separated the two germline ends. The CDR3 sequence is 14 residues long. The CDR3, as DNA: TGCAGTGCTAGGGACCCCGGGACTGCCAGGGAGCAGTACTTC. Protein product: CSARDPGTAREQYF.

The chain uses TRBV5-1 and TRBJ2-2, with a weak D call TRBD1 (6 bases). The CDR3 runs 16 residues. Germline assignment: CDR1 SGHRS and CDR2 YFSETQ. Trimming left V 4 bases short and J 6 bases short, with 19 bases between. CDR3 DNA: TGCGCCAGCAGCCCTGGACAGATCGAGGCTGCCGGGGAGCTGTTTTTT. As protein: CASSPGQIEAAGELFF.

This clonotype has a handful of counts. This rearrangement joins TRBV29-1 to TRBJ1-1; D gene ambiguous. V lost 7 bases, J lost 1 base, and 10 bases lay in between. The CDR3 runs to 12 residues. Germline CDR1 reads SQVTM; CDR2 reads ANQGSEA. The CDR3 region is CSADKGNTEAFF. The CDR3 DNA reads TGCAGCGCGGATAAGGGGAACACTGAAGCTTTCTTT.

The rearrangement uses TRBV11-1 and TRBJ2-2; 8 bases fit TRBD1. V was clipped by 5 bases and J by 3 bases; unmatched bases: 5. The CDR3 consists of 15 residues. Germline loops: CDR1 SGHAT, CDR2 FQDESV (reference sequence). CDR3 region: CASSDRGRYTGELFF. As DNA, the CDR3 is TGTGCCAGCAGCGACAGGGGACGGTACACCGGGGAGCTGTTTTTT. The full variable domain, in which reference TRBV11-1 and TRBJ2-2 provide the parts outside the CDR3, is EAEVAQSPRYKITEKSQAVAFWCDPISGHATLYWYRQILGQGPELLVQFQDESVVDDSQLPKDRFSAERLKGVDSTLKIQPAELGDSAMYLCASSDRGRYTGELFFGEGSRLTVL.

The chain recombines TRBV6-1 with TRBJ2-3; TRBD1 might be the D (5 bases). The CDR3 has 14 amino acids. V was clipped by 2 bases and J by 2 bases, with 8 bases between them. Germline V gene sequence: CDR1 MNHNS, CDR2 SASEGT. Written as DNA, the CDR3 is TGTGCCAGCAGTGAACAGGGCGACACAGATACGCAGTATTTT. Protein: CASSEQGDTDTQYF.